The 8 T cell receptor beta chains listed next were all sequenced from one sample in a study of identical twins. TCRdb used MiXCR to reprocess the 5' RACE reads, holding one entry per CDR3 protein. The repertoire consists of around 530,000 distinct CDR3 sequences, with roughly 15% occurring once and the leading ten covering less than 0.5%. Separately, the same data were catalogued under a study of yellow fever vaccine responses in identical twins.

Input material: CD4+ T cells sorted from blood. The receptor set was obtained from a woman aged 18 to 35 in good health.

Only a few counts were recorded for this clonotype. The CDR3 DNA is TGTGCCGCAGCGTTGGGTTCCGGGGAGCTGTTTTTT. It specifies CAAALGSGELFF. The J gene is TRBJ2-2, the V gene TRBV3-1, with D uncertain. The ends were cut back, 11 bases at V and 6 bases at J, with 13 bases in the middle. Germline loops: CDR1 LGHDT, CDR2 YNNKEL (reference sequence). CDR3 length: 12 amino acids.

The chain carries TRBV2 and TRBJ2-3, with a possible D match to TRBD2 (5 bases). The CDR3 is 17 residues long. Germline loops: CDR1 SNHLY, CDR2 FYNNEI. Deletions cut 6 bases from V and 1 base from J, with 20 bases between. CDR3 coding DNA: TGTGCCAGCAGATCCTTGGCGGGTAGCGCCCGCACAGATACGCAGTATTTT. Its translation is CASRSLAGSARTDTQYF. Complete variable domain (other parts from reference TRBV2 and TRBJ2-3): EPEVTQTPSHQVTQMGQEVILRCVPISNHLYFYWYRQILGQKVEFLVSFYNNEISEKSEIFDDQFSVERPDGSNFTLKIRSTKLEDSAMYFCASRSLAGSARTDTQYFGPGTRLTVL.

This clonotype was counted only a few times. The gene calls are TRBV7-2 and TRBJ2-7; 8 bases align to TRBD2. Trimming took 1 base from V and 1 from J; bases not matched to a gene: 3. Germline CDR1 and CDR2: SGHTA and FQGNSA. The CDR3 loop spans 15 amino acids. This CDR3 reads CASSLVIAGSYEQYF. In DNA, the CDR3 is TGTGCCAGCAGCTTAGTCATAGCGGGATCCTACGAGCAGTACTTC.

This clonotype showed up many times. The rearrangement joins TRBV20-1 to TRBJ2-7; D unresolved. The germline V gene encodes CDR1 DFQATT and CDR2 SNEGSKA (reference sequence). V gave up 1 base and J gave up 0 bases, with 7 bases separating them. This CDR3 is 13 amino acids long. The CDR3 sequence: CSARVGRSYEQYV. The DNA for the CDR3 is TGCAGTGCTAGAGTGGGCCGCTCCTACGAGCAGTACGTC.

This clonotype has ten or more counts. The chain couples TRBV10-3 to TRBJ2-5; D call uncertain. The CDR3 spans 15 residues. Trimming pared 0 bases from V and 5 bases from J, leaving 13 bases between. The germline gives CDR1 ENHRY, CDR2 SYGVKD. DNA for the CDR3: TGTGCCATCAGTGAGTCGACCCGTAACGGGGAGACCCAGTACTTC. Protein product: CAISESTRNGETQYF.

This clonotype was counted many times. In DNA, the CDR3 is TGTGCCAGCACCCTGAGGGGCGGAAGCAATCAGCCCCAGCATTTT. This gives the protein CASTLRGGSNQPQHF. This chain connects TRBV12-3 or TRBV12-4 to TRBJ1-5; TRBD1 is a possible D gene (5 bases). The ends were cut back, 7 bases at V and 1 base at J, with 14 bases in the middle. The CDR3 contains 15 residues.

V usage is TRBV18 and J usage is TRBJ2-2; no clear D. V shed 1 base and J shed 7 bases, with 7 bases lying between them. Germline loops: CDR1 KGHSH, CDR2 LQKENI. The CDR3 contains 13 residues. CDR3: CASSPRDSGELFF. The CDR3 DNA reads as TGTGCCAGCTCACCACGAGATAGCGGGGAGCTGTTTTTT.

This clonotype has a handful of counts. The chain carries TRBV20-1 and TRBJ2-2; 9 nucleotides match TRBD2. The trim removed 2 bases at V and 4 bases at J, leaving 8 bases unmatched. The CDR3 sequence is 16 residues long. Looked up from germline, CDR1 is DFQATT and CDR2 is SNEGSKA (reference sequence). The CDR3 protein is CSARLAGISGTGELFF. The CDR3 DNA reads TGCAGTGCTAGACTAGCGGGGATCTCCGGCACCGGGGAGCTGTTTTTT.